This section outlines one T cell receptor beta chain sequence together with its context. Antigen specificity is unknown. This sample was taken from a study of long-term antiretroviral therapy in people with HIV. Study at large: Initial samples were collected about a decade before the 2015 immediate-ART recommendation. Findings and caveats of the study: Transplant-donor-level diversity was not reached after ART, though diversity increased. Clonal populations expanded prior to ART predominated within the repertoire at all time points.

Samples were assayed with immunoSEQ v3.0 at survey level. The assay was immunoSEQ multiplex PCR, and TCRdb's table has in-frame clones only and misses some. The table includes fewer than 25,000 clones, around 82% detected once. The germline CDR1 and CDR2 sequences are SGHRS and YFSETQ. The CDR3 is made up of 15 amino acids. V shed 2 bases, J shed 1 base, and the junction held 3 bases outside the gene matches. The sample consisted of unsorted PBMCs, taken 1.5 years after starting antiretroviral therapy. This sequence originates from a man aged 30-40 years with HIV. This chain uses TRBV5-1 with TRBJ2-5; the match to TRBD2 covers 9 bases. In DNA, the CDR3 is TGCGCCAGCAGCTTTAGCGGGGGTACCCAAGAGACCCAGTACTTC. It encodes CASSFSGGTQETQYF.